Presented here are 20 T cell receptor beta chains from one specimen sequenced in a study of cytomegalovirus exposure and HLA in healthy donors. The PCR had 60 Vbeta and 13 Jbeta primers. Some clones are missing from TCRdb's copy, which holds only in-frame ones; the method was immunoSEQ multiplex PCR. There are about 170,000 clones in the sample; roughly 84% occur only once, and about 2.7% lies in the top ten. Sequences were obtained from PBMCs. The source is a man aged 25-45 years in good health and CMV-seropositive.

The rearrangement links TRBV6-5 to TRBJ2-1; 8 bases fit TRBD2. Germline loops: CDR1 MNHEY, CDR2 SVGAGI. The CDR3 is made up of 12 amino acids. V shed 6 bases and J 16 bases; nucleotides not matched to a gene: 11. The CDR3 spells CASSTPGLERFF. The CDR3 nucleotides are TGTGCCAGCAGCACCCCGGGACTAGAACGATTCTTC.

With respect to this clone: This sample also contains other DNA sequences that code for the same CDR3. This sequence joins TRBV5-6 and TRBJ2-7; 11 bases match TRBD1. CDR3 length: 16 residues. Unmatched junction bases numbered 9, after V lost 3 bases and J lost 4 bases. Germline V CDR1 and CDR2: SGHDT, YYEEEE. The chain's CDR3 is CASSSYPGTGGYEQYF. The CDR3 DNA reads TGTGCCAGCAGCTCCTACCCCGGGACAGGGGGGTACGAGCAGTACTTC.

The CDR3, as DNA: TGTGCCAGCAGCGTAGAAGGAGCGGGAGACTACGAGCAGTACTTC. Its protein product is CASSVEGAGDYEQYF. This rearrangement joins TRBV9 to TRBJ2-7; the match to TRBD2 covers 8 bases. The ends lost 0 bases at V and 3 bases at J; junction bases unmatched: 5. Germline-derived CDR1 and CDR2 are SGDLS and YYNGEE. The CDR3 runs to 15 residues.

This chain links TRBV4-3 with TRBJ1-6; TRBD1 aligns across 9 bases. The germline V gene encodes CDR1 LGHNA and CDR2 YSLEER. CDR3 length equals 17 residues. Trimming took 4 bases from V and 10 from J; bases not matched to a gene: 14. This CDR3 reads CASSPTLPGQGGSPLHF. CDR3 nucleotide sequence: TGCGCCAGCAGCCCGACCTTACCGGGACAGGGAGGCTCACCCCTCCACTTT.

V gene TRBV5-6 combines with J gene TRBJ1-2; D ambiguous. The CDR3 covers 12 residues. Germline loops: CDR1 SGHDT, CDR2 YYEEEE. Trimming took off 3 bases at V and 5 bases at J, with 8 bases between the two ends. CDR3 in amino acids: CASSSTGYGYTF. The CDR3 DNA is TGTGCCAGCAGCTCTACGGGGTATGGCTACACCTTC.

The CDR3 DNA follows: TGTGCCAGCAGCTTGGTCGTAGCCTATGGCTACACCTTC. Protein: CASSLVVAYGYTF. The chain couples TRBV7-2 to TRBJ1-2; D is undetermined. Germline V lookup: CDR1 SGHTA, CDR2 FQGNSA. The CDR3 spans 13 residues. V was shortened by 3 bases and J by 4 bases, with 9 bases between the two germline ends.

This clone was observed once. The J gene is TRBJ1-1, the V gene TRBV25-1, with D unresolved. CDR1 is MGHDK, CDR2 SYGVNS, per germline. CDR3 size: 13 residues. The germline V and J ends were trimmed by 4 bases and 3 bases, with 9 bases remaining between them. The CDR3 here is CASSGGRYTEAFF. CDR3 DNA: TGTGCCAGCAGTGGTGGGAGATACACTGAAGCTTTCTTT.

The V gene is TRBV19, the J gene TRBJ2-7; 10 nucleotides agree with TRBD2. This CDR3 comprises 15 residues. Germline assignment: CDR1 LNHDA and CDR2 SQIVND (reference sequence). V gave up 1 base and J gave up 2 bases; unmatched junction bases: 2. CDR3: CASSIALAGAYEQYF. The CDR3 DNA reads TGTGCCAGTAGTATAGCGCTAGCGGGAGCCTACGAGCAGTACTTC.

This chain uses TRBV18 with TRBJ2-7, with 7 bases aligning to TRBD1. The CDR3 totals 14 residues. The V segment lost 3 bases and the J segment 5 bases; nucleotides outside the gene matches: 7. Germline CDR1 is KGHSH and CDR2 is LQKENI. Here the CDR3 reads CASSPRTGDHEQYF. The CDR3 bases are TGTGCCAGCTCACCCCGGACAGGTGACCACGAGCAGTACTTC.

Comment on this clone: Distinct nucleotide sequences in the sample also encode this CDR3. The chain employs TRBV5-1 and TRBJ1-2; D perhaps matches TRBD1 (5 bases). This CDR3 contains 17 residues. The V and J ends lost 0 bases and 4 bases respectively, with 19 bases between them. The germline V gene encodes CDR1 SGHRS and CDR2 YFSETQ. The CDR3 sequence is CASSLEGVAGNLYGYTF. Here the CDR3 DNA reads TGCGCCAGCAGCTTGGAAGGGGTGGCAGGGAACCTCTATGGCTACACCTTC.

This clone came up once. V gene TRBV7-2 combines with J gene TRBJ1-2; 7 bases line up with TRBD1. The V and J ends lost 4 bases and 4 bases, in that order; junction bases with no gene match: 3. CDR1 SGHTA and CDR2 FQGNSA come from the germline V gene. The CDR3 covers 13 residues. CDR3 loop: CASSSTGAYGYTF. Here the CDR3 DNA reads TGTGCCAGCAGCTCAACAGGGGCCTATGGCTACACCTTC.

The chain couples TRBV7-6 to TRBJ2-3; D possibly corresponds to TRBD2 (6 bases). The germline gives CDR1 SGHVS, CDR2 FNYEAQ. V lost 3 bases to trimming and J lost 0 bases, with 13 bases between them. The CDR3 extends over 16 amino acids. In DNA, the CDR3 is TGTGCCAGCAGCTTTGGTTCTAGCGAAAGCACAGATACGCAGTATTTT. Translating gives CASSFGSSESTDTQYF.

The V and J genes are TRBV15 and TRBJ2-1, with D perhaps TRBD1 (5 bases). V was trimmed by 1 base and J by 8 bases, leaving 15 bases between them. CDR1 is LNHNV and CDR2 is YYDKDF in the germline V gene (reference sequence). The CDR3 contains 15 residues. CDR3 residues: CATSRAQGSLDEQFF. As DNA, the CDR3 is TGTGCCACCAGCAGAGCTCAGGGAAGTTTGGATGAGCAGTTCTTC. Full variable domain (remainder filled in from reference TRBV15 and TRBJ2-1): DAMVIQNPRYQVTQFGKPVTLSCSQTLNHNVMYWYQQKSSQAPKLLFHYYDKDFNNEADTPDNFQSRRPNTSFCFLDIRSPGLGDTAMYLCATSRAQGSLDEQFFGPGTRLTVL.

A word on this clone: One end of the junction fails to match germline, which may point to a read error. V usage is TRBV7-9 and J usage is TRBJ2-5, with 10 bases matching TRBD1. The CDR3 runs to 16 residues. Germline loops: CDR1 SEHNR, CDR2 FQNEAQ (reference sequence). The CDR3 loop reads CSSSLWGQGSMETQYF. Written as DNA, the CDR3 is TGTTCCAGCAGCTTATGGGGACAGGGGAGCATGGAGACCCAGTACTTC.

The chain joins TRBV5-5 to TRBJ2-5, with a tentative D call TRBD1 (6 bases). Germline lookup yields CDR1 SGHKS and CDR2 YYEKEE (reference sequence). CDR3 length: 14 residues. Trimming removed 4 bases from V and 1 base from J, with 11 bases in between. CDR3 nucleotides: TGTGCCAGCAGCATGGGACATCCCCAAGAGACCCAGTACTTC. Translated, it gives CASSMGHPQETQYF.

This chain uses TRBV21-1 with TRBJ1-4; TRBD1, the table's D call, was not compared with the DNA. TRBV21-1 represents a pseudogene. CDR3 length: 17 residues. As DNA, the CDR3 is TGTGCCAGCAGCAAAGGGCAGGGTAGAGCAACTAATGAAAAACTGTTTTTT. Amino acid sequence: CASSKGQGRATNEKLFF.

This sequence joins TRBV21-1 and TRBJ2-7; TRBD2, as called in the table, went unchecked against the DNA. TRBV21-1 is shown as a pseudogene. The CDR3 length is 13 residues. The CDR3 reads CASTRTAHYEQYV. DNA of the CDR3: TGTGCCAGCACGCGGACTGCACACTACGAGCAGTACGTC.

The rearrangement uses TRBV11-3 and TRBJ1-6, with 11 bases matching TRBD1. Germline CDR1 is SGHNT and CDR2 is YENEEA. V was clipped by 4 bases and J by 7 bases; unmatched bases: 3. The CDR3 runs 15 residues. CDR3 sequence reads: CASSSGQGANSPLHF. The CDR3 DNA follows: TGTGCCAGCAGCTCCGGACAGGGGGCCAATTCACCCCTCCACTTT.

The V call is TRBV9, the J call TRBJ1-1, with D perhaps TRBD1 (6 bases). This CDR3 is 15 amino acids long. CDR1 is SGDLS, CDR2 YYNGEE, per germline. The ends were cut back, 3 bases at V and 1 base at J, with 13 bases in the middle. The CDR3 protein is CASSETGTPNTEAFF. In nucleotides, the CDR3 is TGTGCCAGCAGCGAAACCGGGACACCGAACACTGAAGCTTTCTTT.

This clone was detected a few times. This sequence joins TRBV21-1 and TRBJ1-1; the tabulated D call, TRBD1, remains unverified against the DNA. TRBV21-1 corresponds to a pseudogene. The CDR3 is made up of 15 amino acids. The CDR3 nucleotides read TGTGCCAGCAGCAAAGACAGGGGAGTTTACACTGAAGCTTTCTTT. Translating it yields CASSKDRGVYTEAFF.